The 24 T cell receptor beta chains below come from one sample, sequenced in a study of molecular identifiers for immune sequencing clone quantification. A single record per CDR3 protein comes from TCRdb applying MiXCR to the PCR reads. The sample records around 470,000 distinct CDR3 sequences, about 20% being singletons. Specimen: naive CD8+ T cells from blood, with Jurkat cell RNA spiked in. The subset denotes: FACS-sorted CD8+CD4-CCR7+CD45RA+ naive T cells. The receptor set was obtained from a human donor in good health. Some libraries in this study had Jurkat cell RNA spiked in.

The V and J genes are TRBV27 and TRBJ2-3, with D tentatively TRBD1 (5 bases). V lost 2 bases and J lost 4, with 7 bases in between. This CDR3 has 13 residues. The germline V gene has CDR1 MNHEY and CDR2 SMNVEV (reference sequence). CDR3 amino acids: CASSLGAADTQYF. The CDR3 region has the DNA TGTGCCAGCAGTTTAGGGGCCGCAGATACGCAGTATTTT.

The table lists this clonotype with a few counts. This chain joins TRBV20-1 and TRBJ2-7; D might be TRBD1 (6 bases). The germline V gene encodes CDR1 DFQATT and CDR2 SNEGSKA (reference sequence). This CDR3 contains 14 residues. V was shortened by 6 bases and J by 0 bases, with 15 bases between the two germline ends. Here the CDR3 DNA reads TGCAGTGCGGAAGACAGGTTGACCTCCTACGAGCAGTACTTC. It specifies CSAEDRLTSYEQYF.

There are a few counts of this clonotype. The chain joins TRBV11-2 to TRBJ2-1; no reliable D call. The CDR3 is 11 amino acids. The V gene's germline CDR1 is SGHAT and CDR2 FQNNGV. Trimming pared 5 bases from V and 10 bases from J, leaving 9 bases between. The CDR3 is CASSPIEEQFF. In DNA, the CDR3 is TGTGCCAGCAGCCCTATCGAAGAGCAGTTCTTC.

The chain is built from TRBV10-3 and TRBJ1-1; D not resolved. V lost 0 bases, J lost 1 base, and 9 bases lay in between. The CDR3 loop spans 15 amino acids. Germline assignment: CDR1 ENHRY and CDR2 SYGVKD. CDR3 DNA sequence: TGTGCCATCAGTGAGTCCCCGGGCGGGAACACTGAAGCTTTCTTT. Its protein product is CAISESPGGNTEAFF.

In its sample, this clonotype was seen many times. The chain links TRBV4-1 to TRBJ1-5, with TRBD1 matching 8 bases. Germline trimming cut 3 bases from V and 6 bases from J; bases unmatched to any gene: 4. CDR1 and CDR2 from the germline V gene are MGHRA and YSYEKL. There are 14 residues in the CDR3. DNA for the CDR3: TGCGCCAGCAGCCATGCAGGGGGCACTCAGCCCCAGCATTTT. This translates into CASSHAGGTQPQHF.

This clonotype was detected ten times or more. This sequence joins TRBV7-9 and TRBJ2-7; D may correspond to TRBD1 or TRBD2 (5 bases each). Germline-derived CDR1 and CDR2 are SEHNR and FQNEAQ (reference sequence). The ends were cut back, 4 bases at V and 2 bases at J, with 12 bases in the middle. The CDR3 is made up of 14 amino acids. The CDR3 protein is CASSSGPSPYEQYF. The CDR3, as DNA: TGTGCCAGCAGCTCGGGACCAAGCCCCTACGAGCAGTACTTC. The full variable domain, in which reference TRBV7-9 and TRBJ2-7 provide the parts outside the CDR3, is DTGVSQNPRHKITKRGQNVTFRCDPISEHNRLYWYRQTLGQGPEFLTYFQNEAQLEKSRLLSDRFSAERPKGSFSTLEIQRTEQGDSAMYLCASSSGPSPYEQYFGPGTRLTVT.

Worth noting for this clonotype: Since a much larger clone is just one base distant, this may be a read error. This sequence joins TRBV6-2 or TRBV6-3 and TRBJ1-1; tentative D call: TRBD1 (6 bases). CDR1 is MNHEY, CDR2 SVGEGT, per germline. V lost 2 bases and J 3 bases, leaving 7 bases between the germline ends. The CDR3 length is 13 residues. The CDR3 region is CASSYNRDTEAFF. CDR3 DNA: TGTGCCAGCAGTTACAACAGGGACACTGAAGCTTTCTTT.

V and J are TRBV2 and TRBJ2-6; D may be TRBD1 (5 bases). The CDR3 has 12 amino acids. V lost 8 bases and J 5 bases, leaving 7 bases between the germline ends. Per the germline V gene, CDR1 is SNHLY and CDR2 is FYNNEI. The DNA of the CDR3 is TGTGCCAGCGAGGACAGGGCCAACGTCCTGACTTTC. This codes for CASEDRANVLTF.

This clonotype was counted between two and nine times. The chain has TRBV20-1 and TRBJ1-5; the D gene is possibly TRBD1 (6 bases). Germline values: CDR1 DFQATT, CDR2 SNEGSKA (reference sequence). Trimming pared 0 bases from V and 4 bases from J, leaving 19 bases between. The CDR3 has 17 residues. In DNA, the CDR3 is TGCAGTGCTAGAGATCTTTGGGGGGCCAGTCTGAATCAGCCCCAGCATTTT. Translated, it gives CSARDLWGASLNQPQHF.

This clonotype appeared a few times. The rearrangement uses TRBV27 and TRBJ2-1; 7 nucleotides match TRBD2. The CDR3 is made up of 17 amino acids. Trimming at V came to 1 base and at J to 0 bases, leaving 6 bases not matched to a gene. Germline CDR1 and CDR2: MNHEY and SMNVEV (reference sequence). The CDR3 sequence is CASSLWGGMSSYNEQFF. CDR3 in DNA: TGTGCCAGCAGTTTATGGGGAGGGATGAGCTCCTACAATGAGCAGTTCTTC.

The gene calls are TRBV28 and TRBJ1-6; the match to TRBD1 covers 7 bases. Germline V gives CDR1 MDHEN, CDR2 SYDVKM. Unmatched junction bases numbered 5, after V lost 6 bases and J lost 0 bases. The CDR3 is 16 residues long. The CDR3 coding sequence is TGTGCCAGCAGACAACAGGGGAGCTCCTATAATTCACCCCTCCACTTT. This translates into CASRQQGSSYNSPLHF.

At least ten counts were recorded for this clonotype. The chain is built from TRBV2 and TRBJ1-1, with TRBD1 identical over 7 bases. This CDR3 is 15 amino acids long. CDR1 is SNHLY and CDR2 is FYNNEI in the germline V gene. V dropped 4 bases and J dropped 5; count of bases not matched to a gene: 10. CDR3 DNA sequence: TGTGCCAGCAGTGCCCTAACAGGGGAGTATACTGAAGCTTTCTTT. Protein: CASSALTGEYTEAFF.

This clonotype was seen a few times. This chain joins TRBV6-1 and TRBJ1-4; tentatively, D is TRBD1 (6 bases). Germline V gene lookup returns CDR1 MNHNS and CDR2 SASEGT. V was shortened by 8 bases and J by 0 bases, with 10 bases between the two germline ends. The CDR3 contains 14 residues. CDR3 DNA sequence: TGTGCCAGCTGGGGGCCAACAACTAATGAAAAACTGTTTTTT. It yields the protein CASWGPTTNEKLFF.

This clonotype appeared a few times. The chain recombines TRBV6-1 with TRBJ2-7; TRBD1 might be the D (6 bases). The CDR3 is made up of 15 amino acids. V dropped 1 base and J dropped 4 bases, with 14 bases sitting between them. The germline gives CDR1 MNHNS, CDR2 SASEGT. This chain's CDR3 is CASSEEGAGAYEQYF. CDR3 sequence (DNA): TGTGCCAGCAGTGAAGAAGGTGCAGGGGCGTACGAGCAGTACTTC.

Here the CDR3 reads CSVEDLSTGRAGNNEQFF. DNA for the CDR3: TGCAGCGTTGAAGACCTCTCCACCGGGAGGGCCGGGAACAATGAGCAGTTCTTC. V usage is TRBV29-1 and J usage is TRBJ2-1, with 8 positions matching TRBD2. CDR3 size: 18 residues. Trimming at V came to 0 bases and at J to 5 bases, leaving 15 bases not matched to a gene. Germline loops: CDR1 SQVTM, CDR2 ANQGSEA.

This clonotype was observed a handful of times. CDR3 region: CASSQEPGGADTQYF. CDR3 nucleotide sequence: TGTGCCAGCAGCCAAGAGCCGGGAGGGGCAGATACGCAGTATTTT. The V and J genes are TRBV3-1 and TRBJ2-3; 8 bases agree with TRBD2. Trimming took 0 bases from V and 4 from J; bases not matched to a gene: 3. There are 15 residues in the CDR3. The V gene's germline CDR1 is LGHDT and CDR2 YNNKEL (reference sequence).

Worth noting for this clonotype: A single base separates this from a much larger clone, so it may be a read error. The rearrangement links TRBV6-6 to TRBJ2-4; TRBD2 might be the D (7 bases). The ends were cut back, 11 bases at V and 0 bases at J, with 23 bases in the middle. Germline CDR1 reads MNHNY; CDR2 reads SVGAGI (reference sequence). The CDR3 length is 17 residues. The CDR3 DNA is TGTGCCTGCCCCCCGGATCGGGGGGACATAGCCAAAAACATTCAGTACTTC. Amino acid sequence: CACPPDRGDIAKNIQYF.

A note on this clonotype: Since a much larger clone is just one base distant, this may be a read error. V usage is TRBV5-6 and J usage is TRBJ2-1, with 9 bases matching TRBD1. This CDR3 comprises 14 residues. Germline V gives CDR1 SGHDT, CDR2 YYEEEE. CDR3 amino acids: CASGFRDRANEQFF. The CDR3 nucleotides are TGTGCCAGCGGCTTCCGGGACAGGGCGAATGAGCAGTTCTTC.

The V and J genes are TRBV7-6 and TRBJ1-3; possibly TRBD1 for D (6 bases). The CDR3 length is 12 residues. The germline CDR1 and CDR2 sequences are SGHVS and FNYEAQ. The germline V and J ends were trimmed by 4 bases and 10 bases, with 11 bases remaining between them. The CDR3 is CASSSPQGTIYF. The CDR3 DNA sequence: TGTGCCAGCAGCTCACCTCAGGGGACCATATATTTT.

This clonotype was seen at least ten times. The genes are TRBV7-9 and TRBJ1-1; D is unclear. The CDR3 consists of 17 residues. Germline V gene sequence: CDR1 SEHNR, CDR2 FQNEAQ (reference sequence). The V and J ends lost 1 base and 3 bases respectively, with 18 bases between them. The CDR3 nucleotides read TGTGCCAGCAGCTTAGGCGGCCGGCAGGCAACACACACTGAAGCTTTCTTT. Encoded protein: CASSLGGRQATHTEAFF.

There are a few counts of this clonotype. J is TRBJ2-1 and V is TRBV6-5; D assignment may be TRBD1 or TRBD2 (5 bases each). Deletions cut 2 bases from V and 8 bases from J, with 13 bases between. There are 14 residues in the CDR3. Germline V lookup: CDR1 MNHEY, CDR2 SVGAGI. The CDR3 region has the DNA TGTGCCAGCAGTTACATGGGGCCGCGGGATGAGCAGTTCTTC. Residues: CASSYMGPRDEQFF.

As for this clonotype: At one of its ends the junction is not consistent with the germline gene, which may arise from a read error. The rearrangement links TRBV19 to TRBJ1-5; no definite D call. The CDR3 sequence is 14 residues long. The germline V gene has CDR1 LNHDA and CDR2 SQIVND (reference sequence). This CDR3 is CASSITGGNRPQHF. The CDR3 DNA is TGTGCCAGTAGTATAACCGGAGGGAATCGGCCCCAGCATTTT.

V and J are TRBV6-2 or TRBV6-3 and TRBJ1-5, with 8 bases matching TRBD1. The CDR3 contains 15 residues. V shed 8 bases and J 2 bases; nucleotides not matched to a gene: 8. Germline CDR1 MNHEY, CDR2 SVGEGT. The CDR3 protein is CASRPGGGGNQPQHF. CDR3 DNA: TGTGCCAGCCGACCAGGGGGCGGTGGCAATCAGCCCCAGCATTTT.

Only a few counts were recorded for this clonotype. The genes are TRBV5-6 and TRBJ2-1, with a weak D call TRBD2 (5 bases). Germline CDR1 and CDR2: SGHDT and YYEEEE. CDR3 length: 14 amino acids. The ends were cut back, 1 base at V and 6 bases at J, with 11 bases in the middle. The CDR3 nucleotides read TGTGCCAGCAGCTTGAGCCATAGCGCCAATGAGCAGTTCTTC. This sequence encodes CASSLSHSANEQFF.